This is a list of T cell receptor beta chains from one sample in a study of cytomegalovirus exposure and HLA in healthy donors. Profiling relied on immunoSEQ multiplex PCR, and the TCRdb table lists in-frame clones only, not all of them. The repertoire has 180,000 or so clones, 65% to 90% of them found once; the top ten carry 0.25% to 0.4%. The sequencing sample was made of PBMCs. The receptors were sampled from a woman aged 25 to 39 in good health and CMV-seronegative. The CDR3 runs from the conserved cysteine through the conserved F or W. The D gene is left open where the match is weak. A clone size is listed for some rows: how often the clone was seen (once, few, many), or a class if it is expanded.

J gene	V gene	D gene	clone size	CDR3 protein	CDR3 DNA
TRBJ2-6	TRBV19	.	.	CASSIGRPLSSGANVLTF	TGTGCCAGTAGTATCGGCAGGCCTCTTAGCTCTGGGGCCAACGTCCTGACTTTC
TRBJ2-1	TRBV5-1	TRBD1	.	CASSIATGTGSYNEQFF	TGCGCCAGCAGCATTGCTACCGGGACAGGGTCCTACAATGAGCAGTTCTTC
TRBJ1-5	TRBV19	.	.	CASSTRQEPQHF	TGTGCCAGTAGTACCCGACAGGAGCCCCAGCATTTT
TRBJ2-2	TRBV5-1	TRBD1	.	CASRGQGIGGELFF	TGCGCCAGCAGAGGACAGGGGATTGGCGGGGAGCTGTTTTTT
TRBJ2-3	TRBV18	TRBD2	.	CASSPPTSGGTSDTQYF	TGTGCCAGCTCACCACCAACTAGCGGGGGGACATCAGATACGCAGTATTTT
TRBJ2-2	TRBV2	TRBD2	.	CASSEAPSGGAFTGELFF	TGTGCCAGCAGTGAAGCGCCTAGCGGGGGGGCCTTCACCGGGGAGCTGTTTTTT
TRBJ2-1	TRBV5-4	.	.	CASSLATGRGSYNEQFF	TGTGCCAGCAGCTTGGCCACGGGGCGGGGTTCCTACAATGAGCAGTTCTTC
TRBJ2-3	TRBV7-3	TRBD2	once	CASSLAGGADTQYF	TGTGCCAGCAGCTTAGCGGGGGGGGCAGATACGCAGTATTTT
TRBJ2-7	TRBV12-5	.	.	CASGSPRGASYEQYF	TGTGCTAGTGGTTCCCCCAGGGGGGCCTCTTACGAGCAGTACTTC
TRBJ2-5	TRBV5-1	.	.	CASKSLAGETQYF	TGCGCCAGCAAATCCCTGGCAGGGGAGACCCAGTACTTC
TRBJ1-5	TRBV28	.	few	CASREGSGIGQPQHF	TGTGCCAGCAGGGAGGGATCGGGTATCGGCCAGCCCCAGCATTTT
TRBJ2-5	TRBV18	.	.	CASSYRHRGGETQYF	TGTGCCAGCTCATACCGACACCGCGGAGGGGAGACCCAGTACTTC
TRBJ2-1	TRBV7-9	TRBD2	few	CSSSQKSGGVYNEQFF	TGTTCCAGCAGTCAAAAAAGCGGGGGAGTCTACAATGAGCAGTTCTTC
TRBJ1-2	TRBV7-2	TRBD1	.	CASSLVGTGVDGYTF	TGTGCCAGCAGCTTAGTTGGGACAGGGGTGGATGGCTACACCTTC
TRBJ2-7	TRBV6-5	.	.	CASTTGVSYEQYF	TGTGCCAGCACCACGGGGGTCTCCTACGAGCAGTACTTC
TRBJ2-2	TRBV18	TRBD1	.	CASSAGTGENTGELFF	TGTGCCAGCTCGGCCGGGACAGGGGAAAACACCGGGGAGCTGTTTTTT
TRBJ2-7	TRBV5-5	.	.	CASSLTDSYEQYF	TGTGCCAGCAGCTTAACAGATTCCTACGAGCAGTACTTC
TRBJ1-2	TRBV29-1	TRBD1	.	CSAVQGSGYTF	TGCAGCGCGGTACAGGGGTCCGGCTACACCTTC
TRBJ2-1	TRBV2	.	once	CASSADSRNEQFF	TGTGCCAGCAGTGCAGACTCACGTAATGAGCAGTTCTTC
TRBJ2-2	TRBV14	TRBD2	.	CASSQELAGNTGELFF	TGTGCCAGCAGCCAAGAACTAGCGGGTAACACCGGGGAGCTGTTTTTT
TRBJ2-6	TRBV11-2	.	.	CASSRMLTAGANVLTF	TGTGCCAGCAGCCGGATGCTTACAGCTGGGGCCAACGTCCTGACTTTC
TRBJ1-2	TRBV29-1	TRBD1	few	CSVDEGTGSGGGYGYTF	TGCAGCGTGGACGAAGGGACAGGCAGTGGAGGTGGCTATGGCTACACCTTC
TRBJ2-5	TRBV6-1	TRBD2	.	CASSEATSFEGETQYF	TGTGCCAGCAGTGAAGCGACTAGCTTCGAGGGGGAGACCCAGTACTTC
TRBJ2-6	TRBV27	.	.	CASGRHSSGANVLTF	TGTGCCAGCGGCAGACACAGCTCTGGGGCCAACGTCCTGACTTTC
TRBJ2-1	TRBV27	TRBD2	.	CASSSTSASSYNEQFF	TGTGCCAGCAGTTCGACTAGCGCGAGCTCCTACAATGAGCAGTTCTTC
TRBJ2-6	TRBV2	.	.	CASTNAKTVPGANVLTF	TGTGCCAGCACCAACGCTAAGACAGTTCCCGGGGCCAACGTCCTGACTTTC
TRBJ2-1	TRBV25-1	TRBD2	few	CASSPKGLAGIYNEQFF	TGTGCCAGCAGCCCCAAGGGGCTAGCGGGAATCTACAATGAGCAGTTCTTC
TRBJ2-2	TRBV11-2	.	.	CASGRGSFEGELFF	TGTGCCAGCGGCAGGGGTTCGTTTGAAGGGGAGCTGTTTTTT
TRBJ2-2	TRBV5-1	TRBD2	.	CASSLTSGGLNTGELFF	TGCGCCAGCAGCTTGACTAGCGGGGGGTTGAACACCGGGGAGCTGTTTTTT
TRBJ2-7	TRBV29-1	TRBD1	.	CSVPGQGNNEQYF	TGCAGCGTTCCGGGACAGGGGAATAACGAGCAGTACTTC
TRBJ2-2	TRBV7-9	TRBD2	.	CASSRTGGGTGELFF	TGTGCCAGCAGCCGAACGGGAGGTGGCACCGGGGAGCTGTTTTTT
TRBJ2-1	TRBV29-1	.	.	CSVEMAGSLMQFF	TGCAGCGTTGAAATGGCAGGGTCGTTAATGCAGTTCTTC
TRBJ2-3	TRBV2	.	.	CASSKLTETDTQYF	TGTGCCAGCAGTAAACTCACAGAGACAGATACGCAGTATTTT
TRBJ2-1	TRBV14	.	.	CASSQRVGGFNEQFF	TGTGCCAGCAGCCAAAGGGTGGGAGGATTCAATGAGCAGTTCTTC
TRBJ2-3	TRBV18	TRBD2	.	CASSPGLAGRTDTQYF	TGTGCCAGCTCTCCGGGACTAGCGGGACGCACAGATACGCAGTATTTT
TRBJ2-7	TRBV5-1	TRBD2	.	CASSEGPSGSPPYEQYF	TGCGCCAGCAGCGAGGGACCTAGCGGGAGTCCCCCGTACGAGCAGTACTTC
TRBJ2-1	TRBV21-1	.	.	CASSITGSGQFSYNEQFF	TGTGCCAGCAGCATAACTGGGTCGGGACAGTTTTCCTACAATGAGCAGTTCTTC
TRBJ2-1	TRBV7-2	TRBD2	few	CASSLGLAGLNEQFF	TGTGCCAGCAGCTTGGGACTAGCGGGCCTCAATGAGCAGTTCTTC
TRBJ1-5	TRBV27	TRBD1	once	CASRQWTGMFDQPQHF	TGTGCCTCAAGGCAGTGGACAGGGATGTTCGATCAGCCCCAGCATTTT
TRBJ2-1	TRBV5-1	TRBD1	once	CASSLGGQGGYNEQFF	TGCGCCAGCAGCTTGGGGGGACAGGGGGGCTACAATGAGCAGTTCTTC